This T cell receptor beta chain originates from a study of cytomegalovirus exposure and HLA in healthy donors. Generated by immunoSEQ multiplex PCR, the TCRdb table keeps only in-frame clones and is missing some. This table has about 68,000 clones, around 97% appearing once. Germline assignment: CDR1 LGHNT and CDR2 FRNRAP. The CDR3 runs to 15 residues. V dropped 4 bases and J dropped 5; count of bases not matched to a gene: 8. Study-wide findings and caveats: The study labeled fewer than 200 TCR beta chains cytomegalovirus-associated.

On this clone: Antigen unknown.

The sample comprised PBMCs. The chain has TRBV12-5 and TRBJ2-1; 7 bases line up with TRBD2. This TCR derives from a man aged 18 to 35 in good health and CMV-seronegative. CDR3 sequence (DNA): TGTGCTAGTGGTTCCCTCCGGACTAGTGACAATGAGCAGTTCTTC. It specifies CASGSLRTSDNEQFF.